This record covers a single TCR beta chain. Its cognate antigen is unknown. V lost 2 bases and J 1 base, leaving 15 bases between the germline ends. There are 16 residues in the CDR3. Per germline, CDR1 SGHRS and CDR2 YFSETQ. The table came from immunoSEQ multiplex PCR; TCRdb's copy has only in-frame clones and leaves some out. The sample yields 350,000 to 550,000 clones, approximately 89% seen once. The treatment: about 20 received Ad26.COV2.S at low or high dose, single or two shots; about five received placebo; per-sample allocation not given. Day 63 following the first vaccine or placebo injection was when the samples were taken. The donor was a Boston adult aged 18-55 years. This record comes from a study of Ad26.COV2.S vaccination and SARS-CoV-2 variants. Turning to the study itself: Of the COV1001 trial arms, the Ad26.COV2.S arm included the donor.

Notes on the study in general: Post-vaccination spike-specific CD8+ and CD4+ T cell responses reportedly had substantial breadth. Total T cell responses may have been underestimated by the TCR breadth and depth analyses.

The sample was peripheral blood, taken in a trial of Ad26.COV2.S vaccine versus placebo. This TCR came from a person between 18 and 60 years old who received the Ad26.COV2.S COVID-19 vaccine or a placebo. The genes are TRBV5-1 and TRBJ1-2; D is unclear. CDR3 in DNA: TGCGCCAGCAGCTTTGGCCCTAAGGGAGGTAACTATGGCTACACCTTC. Encoded protein: CASSFGPKGGNYGYTF.